Shown below are 9 T cell receptor beta chains from a single sample sequenced in a study of CD8 T cells in ankylosing spondylitis listed by TCRdb under 2017. Library construction relied on 5' RACE. The reads were generated on an Illumina HiSeq 2500. The raw public data were reprocessed by TCRdb itself: fastp quality trimming at Q25, MiXCR clonotype calling, in-frame beta chains only. Entries that share a CDR3 protein sequence are merged under the most common genes and DNA. This sample is represented by around 430,000 distinct CDR3 sequences; 15% to 20% of them were singletons. 0.85% to 1.3% of the sample is taken by the ten largest. The research as a whole found: Blood from ankylosing spondylitis patients appeared to be characterized by a TCR beta motif composed of eight highly homologous amino acid variants.

These receptors' antigens are unknown. Sequencing was done on a sample of blood, either unsorted or a sorted T cell fraction (not recorded which). Source of these receptors: a male donor with ankylosing spondylitis.

The chain has TRBV11-2 and TRBJ2-7, with TRBD2 as a possible D gene (7 bases). Germline CDR1 is SGHAT and CDR2 is FQNNGV. Between the trimmed V and J ends, which lost 5 bases and 3 bases, there was a span of 17 bases. The CDR3 covers 15 residues. CDR3 nucleotides: TGTGCCAGCAGCCCGGGGGGCCCTGTGATCTACGAGCAGTACTTC. As protein: CASSPGGPVIYEQYF.

This clonotype appeared many times. The gene calls are TRBV12-3 or TRBV12-4 and TRBJ2-1, with D perhaps TRBD2 (5 bases). The CDR3 consists of 13 residues. V was trimmed by 4 bases and J by 6 bases, leaving 10 bases between them. CDR3 in DNA: TGTGCCAGCAGTTCAAAGAGGGTCAATGAGCAGTTCTTC. This sequence encodes CASSSKRVNEQFF.

This clonotype came up a few times. This rearrangement joins TRBV30 to TRBJ1-5; D not certain. This CDR3 is built from 15 residues. Between the trimmed V and J ends, which lost 0 bases and 2 bases, there was a span of 11 bases. CDR1 and CDR2 from the germline V gene are GTSNPN and SVGIG (reference sequence). The CDR3 bases are TGTGCCTGGAGTGTGTCTGGCAACCGCAATCAGCCCCAGCATTTT. This gives the protein CAWSVSGNRNQPQHF.

The chain couples TRBV7-3 to TRBJ2-1; 11 nucleotides match TRBD1. The J segment lost 8 bases and the V segment lost 2 bases, leaving 2 bases of the junction unmatched. The CDR3 is 14 amino acids. Germline V gene sequence: CDR1 SGHTA, CDR2 FQGTGA. The CDR3 loop is CASSLGTGGDEQFF. Written as DNA, the CDR3 is TGTGCCAGCAGCTTAGGGACAGGGGGTGATGAGCAGTTCTTC.

The genes are TRBV7-3 and TRBJ2-6; D is perhaps TRBD1 (6 bases). The CDR3 has 17 amino acids. CDR1 and CDR2 (germline): SGHTA, FQGTGA. Trimming took 5 bases from V and 1 from J, leaving 15 bases between them. The CDR3, as DNA: TGTGCCAGCAGCCTCACAGATACAGGGTCTGGGGCCAACGTCCTGACTTTC. This translates into CASSLTDTGSGANVLTF.

The gene calls are TRBV15 and TRBJ1-5; D possibly corresponds to TRBD1 (5 bases). Germline CDR1 LNHNV, CDR2 YYDKDF (reference sequence). This CDR3 comprises 12 residues. Trimming took 4 bases from V and 4 from J, leaving 5 bases between them. In DNA form, the CDR3 reads TGTGCCACCAGCAAGGGGAATCAGCCCCAGCATTTT. Its protein product is CATSKGNQPQHF.

This clonotype was detected many times. The chain links TRBV12-3 or TRBV12-4 to TRBJ2-5, with D tentatively TRBD1 (6 bases). CDR3 length equals 15 residues. The ends were cut back, 7 bases at V and 5 bases at J, with 20 bases in the middle. CDR3 amino acids: CASKSWAGDSETQYF. CDR3 bases: TGTGCCAGCAAGTCGTGGGCAGGGGATTCGGAGACCCAGTACTTC.

The chain recombines TRBV29-1 with TRBJ1-5, with D unresolved. Trimming shortened V by 4 bases and J by 2 bases, and 6 bases separated the two germline ends. Germline V gives CDR1 SQVTM, CDR2 ANQGSEA. The CDR3 spans 12 residues. CDR3 sequence: CSVVWGNQPQHF. The DNA of the CDR3 is TGCAGCGTTGTATGGGGCAATCAGCCCCAGCATTTT. The full variable domain, in which reference TRBV29-1 and TRBJ1-5 provide the parts outside the CDR3, is SAVISQKPSRDICQRGTSLTIQCQVDSQVTMMFWYRQQPGQSLTLIATANQGSEATYESGFVIDKFPISRPNLTFSTLTVSNMSPEDSSIYLCSVVWGNQPQHFGDGTRLSIL.

This clonotype was counted only a few times. The rearrangement joins TRBV4-2 to TRBJ1-1; a weak D match, TRBD1 (6 bases). Trimming removed 4 bases at V and 11 bases at J, with 20 bases between. CDR1 and CDR2 from the germline V gene are LGHNA and YNFKEQ. This CDR3 is 14 amino acids long. CDR3 loop: CASSRSDTQGWAFF. The CDR3 nucleotides read TGTGCCAGCAGCCGAAGCGACACACAGGGATGGGCTTTCTTT.